These 17 T cell receptor beta chains came from one sample sequenced in a study of shared clonotypes between healthy human individuals. TCRdb's copy holds only in-frame clones and misses some; the assay was immunoSEQ multiplex PCR. The profile covers roughly 2.2 million clones, with 80% to 95% appearing a single time and 0.35% to 0.5% taken by the ten largest. The sequenced sample consisted of naive CD4+ T cells from PBMCs. The subset here: CD45RA+ positively selected. The receptors derive from a man between 18 and 35 years old in good health. Some clones in this sample may be carry-over from other donors' samples.

The chain combines TRBV28 with TRBJ1-2; TRBD1 aligns across 7 bases. The CDR3 runs to 13 residues. V trimming: 10 bases; J trimming: 2 bases; junction bases outside the gene matches: 7. The germline V gene has CDR1 MDHEN and CDR2 SYDVKM. In nucleotides, the CDR3 is TGTGCCATCGAAACGGGACAGAACTATGGCTACACCTTC. Translated, it gives CAIETGQNYGYTF.

This clone was counted between two and nine times. The V call is TRBV28, the J call TRBJ1-5, with 7 positions matching TRBD1. Germline V lookup: CDR1 MDHEN, CDR2 SYDVKM. With 2 bases clipped from V and 1 base from J, the junction kept 5 bases outside the gene matches. The CDR3 runs to 16 residues. The CDR3 loop is CASSLPLQGSNQPQHF. DNA of the CDR3: TGTGCCAGCAGTTTACCCCTACAGGGGAGCAATCAGCCCCAGCATTTT. The whole variable domain, filled in from reference TRBV28 and TRBJ1-5, reads DVKVTQSSRYLVKRTGEKVFLECVQDMDHENMFWYRQDPGLGLRLIYFSYDVKMKEKGDIPEGYSVSREKKERFSLILESASTNQTSMYLCASSLPLQGSNQPQHFGDGTRLSIL.

Concerning this clone itself: The identical CDR3 is also encoded by other nucleotide sequences in the sample. This chain uses TRBV5-1 with TRBJ1-5, with a tentative D call TRBD1 (5 bases). CDR3 size: 13 residues. The germline gives CDR1 SGHRS, CDR2 YFSETQ. V was shortened by 4 bases and J by 4 bases, with 9 bases between the two germline ends. CDR3 in amino acids: CASSRDRNQPQHF. In DNA form, the CDR3 reads TGCGCCAGCAGCCGGGACCGAAATCAGCCCCAGCATTTT.

With respect to this clone: The same CDR3 is also encoded by other DNA sequences in this sample. This sequence joins TRBV28 and TRBJ1-5; D is unresolved. This CDR3 has 12 amino acids. V was pared by 6 bases and J by 6 bases, with 9 bases between. Per the germline V gene, CDR1 is MDHEN and CDR2 is SYDVKM. The chain's CDR3 is CASSLSGQPQHF. DNA for the CDR3: TGTGCCAGCAGCCTTTCGGGTCAGCCCCAGCATTTT.

The rearrangement links TRBV4-1 to TRBJ2-7; TRBD1 matches 10 bases. CDR3 length: 17 amino acids. Germline CDR1 reads MGHRA; CDR2 reads YSYEKL. The ends lost 4 bases at V and 6 bases at J; junction bases unmatched: 15. CDR3 nucleotides: TGCGCCAGCAGCCCCCGGCTGGGACAGGGGAGATTTTCCGAGCAGTACTTC. Residues: CASSPRLGQGRFSEQYF.

The chain carries TRBV28 and TRBJ1-5; 8 bases agree with TRBD1. The CDR3 runs 18 residues. Germline CDR1 MDHEN, CDR2 SYDVKM. The junction had 16 bases not matched to a gene; V was cut back by 7 bases and J by 2 bases. In nucleotides, the CDR3 is TGTGCCAGCATCCCGACGTCGGGACAGGTAACGGGCAATCAGCCCCAGCATTTT. It codes for CASIPTSGQVTGNQPQHF.

This chain uses TRBV21-1 with TRBJ2-5; the D call of TRBD2 is as the table states it, not checked on the DNA. TRBV21-1 is a documented pseudogene. The CDR3 sequence is 18 residues long. The CDR3 bases are TGTGCCAGCAGCCTGACCGGGACTAGCGGGAAGAGGGCAGAGACCCAGTACTTC. It yields the protein CASSLTGTSGKRAETQYF.

The chain joins TRBV19 to TRBJ2-5; possibly TRBD1 for D (6 bases). This CDR3 has 14 residues. Germline V gene sequence: CDR1 LNHDA, CDR2 SQIVND (reference sequence). The germline V and J ends were trimmed by 8 bases and 2 bases, with 15 bases remaining between them. CDR3 sequence (DNA): TGTGCCAGTCGACAGGTTTCATCGCAAGAGACCCAGTACTTC. The encoded protein is CASRQVSSQETQYF.

The chain uses TRBV4-1 and TRBJ2-1, with D possibly TRBD2 on 5 matching bases. Germline CDR1 MGHRA, CDR2 YSYEKL. Trimming removed 0 bases at V and 3 bases at J, with 12 bases between. There are 16 residues in the CDR3. Written as DNA, the CDR3 is TGCGCCAGCAGCCAAGAGTCCTACGGGGACTACAATGAGCAGTTCTTC. It yields the protein CASSQESYGDYNEQFF.

This clone was recorded only once. Here the CDR3 reads CASRPGTAYALSGANVLTF. For the CDR3, the DNA is TGTGCCAGCAGGCCCGGGACGGCTTATGCCCTCTCTGGGGCCAACGTCCTGACTTTC. The genes are TRBV28 and TRBJ2-6; either TRBD1 or TRBD2 may fit D (5 bases each). V was cut by 6 bases and J by 0 bases, with 21 bases left in between. Germline CDR1 MDHEN, CDR2 SYDVKM. The CDR3 extends over 19 amino acids.

This chain links TRBV7-9 with TRBJ2-5; D unclear. This CDR3 comprises 12 residues. Germline-derived CDR1 and CDR2 are SEHNR and FQNEAQ (reference sequence). Deletions cut 5 bases from V and 9 bases from J, with 13 bases between. The CDR3 is CASSPVGSPQYF. DNA of the CDR3: TGTGCCAGCAGCCCGGTGGGAAGTCCCCAGTACTTC.

This rearrangement joins TRBV28 to TRBJ1-3; perhaps TRBD1 as D (5 bases). Trimming removed 6 bases at V and 0 bases at J, with 18 bases between. Germline CDR1 is MDHEN and CDR2 is SYDVKM. The CDR3 contains 17 residues. CDR3 residues: CASRPIAGRNSGNTIYF. DNA for the CDR3: TGTGCCAGCAGGCCTATTGCGGGACGGAACTCTGGAAACACCATATATTTT.

A note on this clone: Other DNA sequences in the same sample also yield this CDR3. This chain links TRBV6-1 with TRBJ1-1, with a possible D match to TRBD1 (6 bases). The germline gives CDR1 MNHNS, CDR2 SASEGT. The CDR3 consists of 15 residues. Trimming cost V 2 bases and J 2 bases, with 12 bases left between them. CDR3 sequence: CASSERGRGNTEAFF. The CDR3 DNA follows: TGTGCCAGCAGTGAACGAGGCAGGGGAAACACTGAAGCTTTCTTT.

J is TRBJ2-2 and V is TRBV6-6, with a tentative D call TRBD1 (6 bases). The CDR3 is made up of 15 amino acids. V lost 2 bases and J 1 base, leaving 8 bases between the germline ends. CDR1 MNHNY and CDR2 SVGAGI come from the germline V gene (reference sequence). This CDR3 is CASSYRGWNTGELFF. The CDR3 DNA reads TGTGCCAGCAGTTACAGGGGGTGGAACACCGGGGAGCTGTTTTTT.

The chain combines TRBV5-1 with TRBJ2-3, with 8 nucleotides matching TRBD1. Germline V gives CDR1 SGHRS, CDR2 YFSETQ. V trimming: 4 bases; J trimming: 6 bases; junction bases outside the gene matches: 7. This CDR3 is 14 amino acids long. Here the CDR3 reads CASSPGGNWDTQYF. Here the CDR3 DNA reads TGCGCCAGCAGCCCAGGGGGCAATTGGGATACGCAGTATTTT.

CDR3 DNA sequence: TGCAGCGTGGGCGGGAGACTAGCCAAAAACATTCAGTACTTC. Protein product: CSVGGRLAKNIQYF. The chain joins TRBV29-1 to TRBJ2-4, with TRBD2 matching 7 bases. There are 14 residues in the CDR3. Germline-derived CDR1 and CDR2 are SQVTM and ANQGSEA. With 6 bases clipped from V and 0 bases from J, the junction kept 5 bases outside the gene matches.

This chain connects TRBV2 to TRBJ2-1, with D tentatively TRBD1 or TRBD2 (5 bases each). This CDR3 comprises 15 residues. Germline V gene lookup returns CDR1 SNHLY and CDR2 FYNNEI. V shed 6 bases and J shed 8 bases, with 20 bases lying between them. This chain's CDR3 is CASSNRPGPRDEQFF. The CDR3 nucleotides read TGTGCCAGCAGCAATCGACCGGGACCGAGGGATGAGCAGTTCTTC.